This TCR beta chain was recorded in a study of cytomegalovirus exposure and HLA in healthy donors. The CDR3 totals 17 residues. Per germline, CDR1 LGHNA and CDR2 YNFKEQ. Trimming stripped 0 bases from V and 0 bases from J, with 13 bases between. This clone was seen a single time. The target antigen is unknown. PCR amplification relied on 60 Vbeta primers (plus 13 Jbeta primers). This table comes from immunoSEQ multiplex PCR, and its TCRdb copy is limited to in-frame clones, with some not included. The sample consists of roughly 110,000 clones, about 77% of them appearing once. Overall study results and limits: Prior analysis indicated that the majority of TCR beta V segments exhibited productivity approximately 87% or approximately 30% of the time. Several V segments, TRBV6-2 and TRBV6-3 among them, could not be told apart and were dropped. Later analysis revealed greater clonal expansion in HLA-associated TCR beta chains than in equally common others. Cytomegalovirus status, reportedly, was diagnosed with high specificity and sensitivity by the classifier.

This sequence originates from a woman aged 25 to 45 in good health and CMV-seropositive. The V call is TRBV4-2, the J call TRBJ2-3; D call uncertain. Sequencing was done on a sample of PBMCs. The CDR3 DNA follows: TGTGCCAGCAGCCAAGATCGCACTACTCCTAGCACAGATACGCAGTATTTT. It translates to CASSQDRTTPSTDTQYF.